Sequencing of this T cell receptor (beta chain) was carried out in a study of blood T cell repertoires in COVID-19 (dated by TCRdb to 2019 to 2021). A note on the overall study: Samples covering the acute and convalescent phases of COVID-19 were provided by collaborators in the United States, Italy and Spain. The prospective study material was composed of cDNA or gDNA derived from T cells, B-cell-depleted T cells, or PBMCs. Deeply sampled blood TCRbeta repertoires from subjects exposed to, actively infected with, or recovered from COVID-19 were included in the dataset. The repertoires were released in a freely available public database meant as a resource for research on the immune response to SARS-CoV-2. The samples were drawn from two sources: the first 160 participants of the ongoing ImmuneRACE study, and 950 to 1,500 subjects contributed by 6 global collaborators. A de-identified subject ID, COVID-19 status, age in years and sex were almost always included in the sample metadata. Where HLA class I and class II types were available, the types were taken from metadata supplied by the sample provider, not from assay-based typing.

Including cysteine and phenylalanine, the CDR3 has 15 amino acids. Just the 45-base CDR3 DNA is kept, in frame starting at base 1. Trimming takes 3 bases off V and 4 bases off J; junction bases not matched to a gene: 9. CDR1 and CDR2 were assigned from the germline V gene as SQVTM and ANQGSEA. Turning to this clone: This receptor's antigen is unknown. Base qualities are missing; no much larger clone stands one base away.

Results the study describes overall, beyond this receptor: The amount of clinical and demographic metadata varied by source and participant and was provided uncurated.

Each collaborating institution followed its own protocols to collect whole blood in K2EDTA tubes. For TCRbeta analysis, collaborators shipped samples as frozen whole blood, isolated PBMCs, or DNA extracted from either of those sample types. TCRbeta CDR3 regions were amplified from genomic DNA by means of the immunoSEQ Assay, a bias-controlled multiplex PCR. The paper's processing steps were these. Within the assay, amplification of reference gene primers was used to estimate how many nucleated cells each sample contained. To quantify the absolute abundance of each unique TCRbeta CDR3 rearrangement, sequence reads were collapsed and filtered. For each sample, productive Simpson clonality was calculated as the square root of Simpson's diversity index across productive rearrangements. Imported from immuneACCESS, the table was reduced by TCRdb to in-frame sequences with V and J called. These copies leave out some clones; in studies compared against another copy, an unresolved V gene accounts for under half, and the cause of the remainder is not known. V, J and clone size were drawn from that table, and D and trimming were deduced from the DNA. The sample profile shows about 380,000 clones; around 84% of them were found once. The ten largest clones represent 3% to 4% of the sample.

The rearrangement joined TRBV29-1 to TRBJ2-3, with 8 middle bases fitting TRBD1. Input material: peripheral blood. This receptor was identified in a woman younger than 35 with acute or convalescent COVID-19. The DNA sequence reads TGCAGCGTTGATTCCCGGGACAGGCCGGCAGATACGCAGTATTTT. Its product reads: CSVDSRDRPADTQYF.